These 14 T cell receptor beta chains were all obtained from the same sample, sequenced in a study of cytomegalovirus exposure and HLA in healthy donors. Measured with immunoSEQ multiplex PCR; TCRdb has only the in-frame clones, and not every one. The sample has 120,000 or so clones; more than 95% are singletons. Sequencing was carried out using PBMCs. All receptors derive from a man younger than 35 in good health and CMV-seronegative.

The chain carries TRBV7-9 and TRBJ2-3; 15 bases map to TRBD2. J was trimmed by 1 base and V by 4 bases; bases with no gene match: 6. The germline CDR1 and CDR2 sequences are SEHNR and FQNEAQ (reference sequence). The CDR3 sequence is 18 residues long. CDR3 protein: CASSYGTSGRSGTDTQYF. DNA for the CDR3: TGTGCCAGCAGCTACGGGACTAGCGGGAGGTCGGGCACAGATACGCAGTATTTT.

The CDR3: CATQGLGGYTF. CDR3 nucleotides: TGTGCCACCCAGGGACTTGGCGGCTACACCTTC. The V gene is TRBV19, the J gene TRBJ1-2; D possibly corresponds to TRBD1 (5 bases). Trimming shortened V by 10 bases and J by 8 bases, and 14 bases separated the two germline ends. The CDR3 contains 11 residues. Germline assignment: CDR1 LNHDA and CDR2 SQIVND (reference sequence).

The chain is built from TRBV29-1 and TRBJ2-7; 16 bases fit TRBD2. With 6 bases clipped from V and 3 bases from J, the junction kept 14 bases outside the gene matches. There are 18 residues in the CDR3. In germline, CDR1 is SQVTM, CDR2 ANQGSEA. CDR3 sequence (DNA): TGCAGCGTGATATATTTGGGACTAGCGGGAGGGAGGCTCTACGAGCAGTACTTC. Its translation: CSVIYLGLAGGRLYEQYF.

The gene calls are TRBV5-5 and TRBJ2-7, with TRBD2 identical over 8 bases. The CDR3 totals 15 residues. The ends lost 1 base at V and 3 bases at J; junction bases unmatched: 6. Per germline, CDR1 SGHKS and CDR2 YYEKEE (reference sequence). The CDR3 loop reads CASSLLTSGYYEQYF. DNA of the CDR3: TGTGCCAGCAGCTTGCTCACTAGCGGTTACTACGAGCAGTACTTC. The variable domain in full, with the rest retrieved from reference TRBV5-5 and TRBJ2-7, is DAGVTQSPTHLIKTRGQQVTLRCSPISGHKSVSWYQQVLGQGPQFIFQYYEKEERGRGNFPDRFSARQFPNYSSELNVNALLLGDSALYLCASSLLTSGYYEQYFGPGTRLTVT.

The sample holds one count of this clone. The rearrangement joins TRBV19 to TRBJ2-5, with D perhaps matching TRBD2 (6 bases). Germline CDR1 reads LNHDA; CDR2 reads SQIVND (reference sequence). This CDR3 region has 15 residues. Trimming shortened V by 5 bases and J by 2 bases, and 15 bases separated the two germline ends. The CDR3: CASSPPGLRQETQYF. Written as DNA, the CDR3 is TGTGCCAGTAGTCCACCGGGACTGCGTCAAGAGACCCAGTACTTC.

This chain joins TRBV5-1 and TRBJ2-3; 9 positions agree with TRBD1. The V gene's germline CDR1 is SGHRS and CDR2 YFSETQ. Trimming at V came to 3 bases and at J to 0 bases, leaving 8 bases not matched to a gene. The length of the CDR3 is 17 residues. CDR3 DNA sequence: TGCGCCAGCAGCTCCGGACAGGGGAAACCTAGCACAGATACGCAGTATTTT. This sequence encodes CASSSGQGKPSTDTQYF.

The chain carries TRBV6-1 and TRBJ1-1, with 7 bases aligning to TRBD1. The germline gives CDR1 MNHNS, CDR2 SASEGT. The CDR3 has 14 residues. The V and J ends lost 7 bases and 1 base, in that order; junction bases with no gene match: 6. For the CDR3, the DNA is TGTGCCAGCACGAGAGGGGGCCCGAACACTGAAGCTTTCTTT. It is translated as CASTRGGPNTEAFF.

This sequence joins TRBV7-2 and TRBJ2-1; D unresolved. Between the trimmed V and J ends, which lost 1 base and 3 bases, there was a span of 7 bases. The CDR3 has 14 amino acids. Germline V gene lookup returns CDR1 SGHTA and CDR2 FQGNSA. For the CDR3, the DNA is TGTGCCAGCAGCTTAGTCCCCAGCTACAATGAGCAGTTCTTC. Translation gives CASSLVPSYNEQFF.

The chain combines TRBV4-1 with TRBJ2-7; TRBD2 matches at 15 bases. Trimming at V came to 0 bases and at J to 7 bases, leaving 4 bases not matched to a gene. The CDR3 runs 16 residues. CDR1 MGHRA and CDR2 YSYEKL come from the germline V gene. This CDR3 is CASSQDSGLAGGEQYF. In DNA form, the CDR3 reads TGCGCCAGCAGCCAAGATAGCGGACTAGCGGGAGGGGAGCAGTACTTC.

This chain connects TRBV29-1 to TRBJ2-2, with a tentative D call TRBD1 (5 bases). With 4 bases removed from V and 2 bases from J, the gap between germline ends came to 8 bases. Germline V gives CDR1 SQVTM, CDR2 ANQGSEA. This CDR3 comprises 13 residues. Written as DNA, the CDR3 is TGCAGCGTTGGACAGACAAACACCGGGGAGCTGTTTTTT. It specifies CSVGQTNTGELFF.

This chain connects TRBV4-3 to TRBJ1-1, with a possible D match to TRBD1 (6 bases). The V and J ends lost 2 bases and 4 bases respectively, with 11 bases between them. The CDR3 runs to 14 residues. From germline, CDR1 is LGHNA and CDR2 YSLEER. DNA for the CDR3: TGCGCCAGCAGCCAAAACAGGGATAGCACTGAAGCTTTCTTT. It codes for CASSQNRDSTEAFF.

V gene TRBV7-9 combines with J gene TRBJ1-1; D remains unclear. V gave up 3 bases and J gave up 4 bases, with 15 bases separating them. This CDR3 region has 15 residues. From germline, CDR1 is SEHNR and CDR2 FQNEAQ (reference sequence). This CDR3 reads CASSFPGPEGTEAFF. The CDR3 DNA sequence: TGTGCCAGCAGCTTCCCTGGGCCGGAGGGCACTGAAGCTTTCTTT. Full variable domain (rest looked up from reference TRBV7-9 and TRBJ1-1): DTGVSQNPRHKITKRGQNVTFRCDPISEHNRLYWYRQTLGQGPEFLTYFQNEAQLEKSRLLSDRFSAERPKGSFSTLEIQRTEQGDSAMYLCASSFPGPEGTEAFFGQGTRLTVV.

The J gene is TRBJ1-1, the V gene TRBV28; D remains ambiguous. This CDR3 spans 16 amino acids. V dropped 4 bases and J dropped 0 bases, with 15 bases sitting between them. CDR1 MDHEN and CDR2 SYDVKM come from the germline V gene. CDR3 loop: CASSSPSGRLNTEAFF. In nucleotides, the CDR3 is TGTGCCAGCAGTTCCCCTTCGGGGAGATTGAACACTGAAGCTTTCTTT.

The chain uses TRBV7-2 and TRBJ1-3, with 8 bases aligning to TRBD1. Germline CDR1 SGHTA, CDR2 FQGNSA. The CDR3 has 17 residues. The trim removed 1 base at V and 0 bases at J, leaving 5 bases unmatched. This chain's CDR3 is CASSLDVTGASGNTIYF. In nucleotides, the CDR3 is TGTGCCAGCAGCTTAGATGTGACAGGGGCCTCTGGAAACACCATATATTTT.